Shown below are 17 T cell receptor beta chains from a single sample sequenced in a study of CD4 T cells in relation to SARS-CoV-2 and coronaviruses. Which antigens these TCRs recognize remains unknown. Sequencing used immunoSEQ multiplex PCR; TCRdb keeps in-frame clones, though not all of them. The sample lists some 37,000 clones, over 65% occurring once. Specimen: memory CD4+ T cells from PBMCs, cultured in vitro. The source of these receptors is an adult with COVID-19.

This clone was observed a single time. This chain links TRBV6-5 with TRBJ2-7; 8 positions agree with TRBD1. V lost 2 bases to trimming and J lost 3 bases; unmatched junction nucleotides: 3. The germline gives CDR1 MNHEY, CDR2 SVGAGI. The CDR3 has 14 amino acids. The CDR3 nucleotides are TGTGCCAGCAGTTACGGGACAGGACGCTACGAGCAGTACTTC. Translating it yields CASSYGTGRYEQYF.

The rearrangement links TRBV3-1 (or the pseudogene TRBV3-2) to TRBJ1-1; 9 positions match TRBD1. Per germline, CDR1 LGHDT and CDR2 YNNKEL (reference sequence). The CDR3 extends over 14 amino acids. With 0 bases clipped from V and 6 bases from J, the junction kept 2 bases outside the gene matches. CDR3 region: CASSQDTGGSEAFF. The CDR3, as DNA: TGTGCCAGCAGCCAAGATACAGGGGGCTCTGAAGCTTTCTTT.

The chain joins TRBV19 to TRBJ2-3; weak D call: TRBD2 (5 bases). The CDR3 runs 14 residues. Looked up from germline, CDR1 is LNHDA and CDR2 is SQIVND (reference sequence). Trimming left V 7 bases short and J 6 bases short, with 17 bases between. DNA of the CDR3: TGTGCCAGTACCATGCGAGCGGAACGGGATACGCAGTATTTT. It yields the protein CASTMRAERDTQYF.

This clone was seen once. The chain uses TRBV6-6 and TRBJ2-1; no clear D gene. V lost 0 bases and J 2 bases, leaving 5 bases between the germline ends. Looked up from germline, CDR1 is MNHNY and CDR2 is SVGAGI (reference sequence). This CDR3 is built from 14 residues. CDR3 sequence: CASSYSTPYNEQFF. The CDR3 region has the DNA TGTGCCAGCAGTTACTCTACTCCCTACAATGAGCAGTTCTTC.

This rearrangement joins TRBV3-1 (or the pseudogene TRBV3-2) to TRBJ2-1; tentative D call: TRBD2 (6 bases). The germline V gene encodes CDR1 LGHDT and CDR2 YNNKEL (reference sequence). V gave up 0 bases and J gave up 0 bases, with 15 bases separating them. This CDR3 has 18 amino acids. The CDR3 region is CASSQDYPIAASYNEQFF. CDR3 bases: TGTGCCAGCAGCCAAGATTACCCCATAGCGGCCTCCTACAATGAGCAGTTCTTC.

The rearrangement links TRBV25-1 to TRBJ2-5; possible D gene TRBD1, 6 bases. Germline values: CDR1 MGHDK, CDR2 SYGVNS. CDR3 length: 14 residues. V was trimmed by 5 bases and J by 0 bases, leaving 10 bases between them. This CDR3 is CASSLHRDQETQYF. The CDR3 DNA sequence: TGTGCCAGCAGTTTACACAGGGACCAAGAGACCCAGTACTTC.

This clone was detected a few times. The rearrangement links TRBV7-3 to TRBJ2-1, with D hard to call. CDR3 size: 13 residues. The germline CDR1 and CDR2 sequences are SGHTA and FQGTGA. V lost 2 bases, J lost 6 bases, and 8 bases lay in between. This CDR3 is CASSLRLSNEQFF. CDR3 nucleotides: TGTGCCAGCAGCTTACGCCTATCCAATGAGCAGTTCTTC.

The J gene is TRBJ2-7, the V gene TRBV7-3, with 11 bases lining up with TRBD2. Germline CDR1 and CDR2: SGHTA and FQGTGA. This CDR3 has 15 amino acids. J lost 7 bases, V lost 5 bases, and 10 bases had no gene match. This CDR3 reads CASSLELAGDGEQYF. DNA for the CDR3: TGTGCCAGCAGCCTTGAACTAGCGGGAGACGGAGAGCAGTACTTC.

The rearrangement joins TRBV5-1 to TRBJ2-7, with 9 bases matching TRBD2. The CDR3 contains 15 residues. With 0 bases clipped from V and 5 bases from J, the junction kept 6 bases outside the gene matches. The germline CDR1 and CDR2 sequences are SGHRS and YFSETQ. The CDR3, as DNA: TGCGCCAGCAGCTTGGTAGCGGGAGCTCCCCACGAGCAGTACTTC. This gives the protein CASSLVAGAPHEQYF.

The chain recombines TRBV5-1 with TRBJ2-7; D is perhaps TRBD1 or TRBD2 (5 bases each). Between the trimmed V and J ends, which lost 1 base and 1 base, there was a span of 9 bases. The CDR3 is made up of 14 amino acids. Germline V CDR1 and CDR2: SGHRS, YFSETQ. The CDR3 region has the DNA TGCGCCAGCAGCTTGTCAGGGACGTCCTACGAGCAGTACTTC. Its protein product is CASSLSGTSYEQYF.

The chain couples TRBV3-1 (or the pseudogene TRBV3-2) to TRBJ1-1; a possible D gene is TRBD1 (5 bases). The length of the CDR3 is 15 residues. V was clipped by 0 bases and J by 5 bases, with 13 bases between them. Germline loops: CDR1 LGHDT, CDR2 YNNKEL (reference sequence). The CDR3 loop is CASSQEAGRFTEAFF. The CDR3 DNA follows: TGTGCCAGCAGCCAAGAAGCAGGGAGGTTTACTGAAGCTTTCTTT.

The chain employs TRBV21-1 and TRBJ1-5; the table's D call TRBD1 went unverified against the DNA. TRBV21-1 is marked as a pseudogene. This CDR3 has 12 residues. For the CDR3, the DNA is TGTGCCAGCAGCAAACAGGGACAGCCCCAGCATTTT. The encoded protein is CASSKQGQPQHF.

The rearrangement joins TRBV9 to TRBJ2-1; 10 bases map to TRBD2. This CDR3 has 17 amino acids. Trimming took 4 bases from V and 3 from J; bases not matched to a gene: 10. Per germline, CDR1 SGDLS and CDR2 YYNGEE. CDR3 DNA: TGTGCCAGCAGCCCACGGGTCCTAGCGGGGGTCTACAATGAGCAGTTCTTC. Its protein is CASSPRVLAGVYNEQFF.

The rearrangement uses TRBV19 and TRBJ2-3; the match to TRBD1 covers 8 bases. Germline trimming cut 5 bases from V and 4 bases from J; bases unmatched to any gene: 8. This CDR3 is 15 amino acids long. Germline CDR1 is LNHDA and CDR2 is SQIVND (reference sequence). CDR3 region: CASSGTGGGADTQYF. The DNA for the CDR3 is TGTGCCAGTAGTGGTACAGGGGGAGGCGCAGATACGCAGTATTTT.

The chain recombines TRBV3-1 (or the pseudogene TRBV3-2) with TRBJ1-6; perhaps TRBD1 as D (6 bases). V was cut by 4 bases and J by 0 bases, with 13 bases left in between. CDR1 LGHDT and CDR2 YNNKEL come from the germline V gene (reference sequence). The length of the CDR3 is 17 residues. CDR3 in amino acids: CASSLKGGISYNSPLHF. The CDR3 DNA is TGTGCCAGCAGCCTTAAAGGGGGTATCTCCTATAATTCACCCCTCCACTTT.

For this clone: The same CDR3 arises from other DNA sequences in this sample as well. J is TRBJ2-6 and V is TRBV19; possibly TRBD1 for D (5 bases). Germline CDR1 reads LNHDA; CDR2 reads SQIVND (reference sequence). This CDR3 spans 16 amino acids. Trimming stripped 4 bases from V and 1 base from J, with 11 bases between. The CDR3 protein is CASSTPQGSGANVLTF. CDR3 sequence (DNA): TGTGCCAGTAGTACCCCCCAGGGATCTGGGGCCAACGTCCTGACTTTC.

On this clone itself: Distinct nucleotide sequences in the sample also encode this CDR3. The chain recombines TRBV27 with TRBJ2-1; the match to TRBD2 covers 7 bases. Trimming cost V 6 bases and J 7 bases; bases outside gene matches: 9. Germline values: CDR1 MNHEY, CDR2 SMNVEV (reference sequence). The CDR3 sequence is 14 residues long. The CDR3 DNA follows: TGTGCCAGCAGGGCCGGGACTATCCATAATGAGCAGTTCTTC. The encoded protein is CASRAGTIHNEQFF.